The clone carrying this TCR beta chain was recorded many times. Active ophthalmopathy (CAS at least 3, NOSPECS at least 4), lasting under 3 months. Trimming at V came to 6 bases and at J to 10 bases, leaving 17 bases not matched to a gene. The CDR3 runs 15 residues. This specimen belongs to a study of Graves' ophthalmopathy and Graves' hyperthyroidism. The authors amplified TCR beta CDR3 regions, and they did so from RNA transcripts for repertoire sequencing. The authors performed first-round RT-PCR with HTBI primers and then a second-round multiplex PCR. TCRdb re-called the multiplex PCR reads through MiXCR, storing one row per CDR3 protein. This sample carries some 520,000 distinct CDR3 sequences, approximately 15% of them seen once, and the ten largest clones take 9.8%.

The sequenced sample was blood. The chain joins TRBV12-3 or TRBV12-4 to TRBJ1-2; 7 bases are shared with TRBD1. The TCR was taken from a woman aged 25 to 45 with Graves' ophthalmopathy. DNA for the CDR3: TGTGCCAGCAGCTTCACCTCCGGGACAGTCGCTTTCTACACCTTC. Its translation is CASSFTSGTVAFYTF.